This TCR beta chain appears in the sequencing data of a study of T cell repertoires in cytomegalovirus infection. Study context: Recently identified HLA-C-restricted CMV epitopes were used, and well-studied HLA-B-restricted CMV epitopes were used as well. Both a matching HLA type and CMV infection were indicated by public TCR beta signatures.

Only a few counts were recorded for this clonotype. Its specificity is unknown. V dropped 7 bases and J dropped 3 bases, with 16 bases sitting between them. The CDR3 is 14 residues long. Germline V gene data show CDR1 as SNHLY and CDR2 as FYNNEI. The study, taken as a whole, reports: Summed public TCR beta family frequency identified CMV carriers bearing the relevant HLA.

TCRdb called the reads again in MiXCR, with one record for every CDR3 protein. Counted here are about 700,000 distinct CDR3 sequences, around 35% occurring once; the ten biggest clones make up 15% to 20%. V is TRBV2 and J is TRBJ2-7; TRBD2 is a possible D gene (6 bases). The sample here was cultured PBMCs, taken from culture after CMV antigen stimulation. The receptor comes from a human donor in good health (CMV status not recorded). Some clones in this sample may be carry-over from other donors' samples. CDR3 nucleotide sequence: TGTGCCAGCACCAAGAGGGGACTCTTCTACGAGCAGTACTTC. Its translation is CASTKRGLFYEQYF.